Following are 32 T cell receptor beta chains from one sample sequenced in a study of T cells after yellow fever vaccination. TCRdb recomputed calls from the 5' RACE reads with MiXCR, one row per CDR3 protein. The table includes almost 600,000 distinct CDR3 sequences, about 14% detected once. The material sequenced was PBMCs, taken on the day of the yellow fever booster vaccination. The receptors were gathered from a young man who received the YFV17D yellow fever vaccine.

The V gene is TRBV20-1, the J gene TRBJ2-1; 10 bases align to TRBD1. The germline V gene encodes CDR1 DFQATT and CDR2 SNEGSKA (reference sequence). This CDR3 has 14 residues. Losses at the gene ends were 6 bases for V and 5 bases for J; bases not matched to a gene: 7. The CDR3 is CSARQGASDNEQFF. The DNA of the CDR3 is TGCAGTGCGCGACAGGGGGCTTCTGACAATGAGCAGTTCTTC.

J is TRBJ2-7 and V is TRBV20-1; D possibly matches TRBD1 or TRBD2 (7 bases each). The V end was cut by 2 bases, the J end by 4 bases, with 9 bases between. In germline, CDR1 is DFQATT, CDR2 SNEGSKA (reference sequence). This CDR3 has 12 amino acids. The CDR3 sequence: CSARQGGYEQYF. DNA for the CDR3: TGCAGTGCTAGACAGGGGGGGTACGAGCAGTACTTC.

In this sample, this clonotype turned up a few times. This sequence joins TRBV7-3 and TRBJ2-7; D unclear. Germline V gene lookup returns CDR1 SGHTA and CDR2 FQGTGA. This CDR3 spans 15 amino acids. Trimming left V 5 bases short and J 4 bases short, with 18 bases between. In nucleotides, the CDR3 is TGTGCCAGCAGCCCCGGTCCCCGACGATTATACGAGCAGTACTTC. It is translated as CASSPGPRRLYEQYF. The entire variable domain, with the rest obtained from reference TRBV7-3 and TRBJ2-7, is as follows: GAGVSQTPSNKVTEKGKYVELRCDPISGHTALYWYRQSLGQGPEFLIYFQGTGAADDSGLPNDRFFAVRPEGSVSTLKIQRTERGDSAVYLCASSPGPRRLYEQYFGPGTRLTVT.

This clonotype turned up a few times. The chain is built from TRBV11-2 and TRBJ2-5; either TRBD1 or TRBD2 may supply D (5 bases each). The germline CDR1 and CDR2 sequences are SGHAT and FQNNGV. CDR3 length equals 15 residues. The V end was cut by 5 bases, the J end by 3 bases, with 16 bases between. CDR3 loop: CASSPNIGTKETQYF. The CDR3 DNA sequence: TGTGCCAGCAGCCCCAACATTGGGACGAAAGAGACCCAGTACTTC.

This clonotype was counted between two and nine times. The J gene is TRBJ1-2, the V gene TRBV18; possible D gene TRBD1, 5 bases. This CDR3 is 13 amino acids long. V was trimmed by 3 bases and J by 8 bases, leaving 13 bases between them. Germline V lookup: CDR1 KGHSH, CDR2 LQKENI. This chain's CDR3 is CASSPDRINGYTF. The DNA of the CDR3 is TGTGCCAGCTCACCTGACAGAATAAACGGCTACACCTTC.

This sequence joins TRBV7-2 and TRBJ2-7; 11 positions match TRBD1. The CDR3 totals 16 residues. Germline V gene lookup returns CDR1 SGHTA and CDR2 FQGNSA. V shed 1 base and J 0 bases; nucleotides not matched to a gene: 2. The CDR3: CASSLGTGGISYEQYF. The CDR3, as DNA: TGTGCCAGCAGCTTAGGGACAGGGGGCATCTCCTACGAGCAGTACTTC.

This clonotype was seen only a few times. The chain joins TRBV5-1 to TRBJ2-3, with TRBD1 matching 8 bases. Trimming took 4 bases from V and 2 from J; bases not matched to a gene: 9. The length of the CDR3 is 16 residues. The germline V gene has CDR1 SGHRS and CDR2 YFSETQ. The CDR3 loop reads CASSARDRPPTDTQYF. CDR3 DNA sequence: TGCGCCAGCAGCGCCCGGGACAGGCCCCCCACAGATACGCAGTATTTT.

The table lists this clonotype with a few counts. The chain combines TRBV5-1 with TRBJ2-7, with 7 bases that match TRBD1. The CDR3 runs to 13 residues. With V trimmed by 4 bases and J by 2 bases, 3 bases remained unmatched. Germline loops: CDR1 SGHRS, CDR2 YFSETQ. Here the CDR3 reads CASSPDRTYEQYF. The CDR3 DNA is TGCGCCAGCAGCCCGGACAGGACCTACGAGCAGTACTTC.

The chain has TRBV29-1 and TRBJ2-1; D call uncertain. Germline V gene sequence: CDR1 SQVTM, CDR2 ANQGSEA. V was clipped by 4 bases and J by 0 bases, with 4 bases between them. The CDR3 runs to 12 residues. CDR3 sequence reads: CSVASSYNEQFF. Written as DNA, the CDR3 is TGCAGCGTTGCTAGCTCCTACAATGAGCAGTTCTTC.

In this sample, this clonotype turned up many times. This chain links TRBV18 with TRBJ1-5; TRBD1 might be the D (6 bases). This CDR3 comprises 14 residues. Trimming left V 8 bases short and J 3 bases short, with 14 bases between. Germline assignment: CDR1 KGHSH and CDR2 LQKENI. The CDR3 DNA reads TGTGCCAGCAGCCCAGGGGTATCCAATCAGCCCCAGCATTTT. Translation gives CASSPGVSNQPQHF.

This clonotype was seen a few times. The chain has TRBV4-3 and TRBJ1-1; D perhaps matches TRBD1 (6 bases). Per the germline V gene, CDR1 is LGHNA and CDR2 is YSLEER. The CDR3 spans 18 residues. Trimming took off 0 bases at V and 7 bases at J, with 24 bases between the two ends. The DNA of the CDR3 is TGCGCCAGCAGCCAAGACTTTATACAGGGCTCAGTTGCCCGTGAAGCTTTCTTT. It specifies CASSQDFIQGSVAREAFF.

This clonotype appeared a few times. The chain combines TRBV4-3 with TRBJ2-5; D gene unclear. CDR1 is LGHNA, CDR2 YSLEER, per germline. Trimming pared 0 bases from V and 7 bases from J, leaving 15 bases between. CDR3 length equals 15 residues. Here the CDR3 reads CASSQEGWGKGTQYF. Written as DNA, the CDR3 is TGCGCCAGCAGCCAAGAGGGGTGGGGTAAGGGGACCCAGTACTTC.

This clonotype was observed a few times. The chain is built from TRBV11-1 and TRBJ1-6; D might be TRBD1 (6 bases). CDR3 length: 16 residues. Germline V gene lookup returns CDR1 SGHAT and CDR2 FQDESV (reference sequence). Deletions cut 5 bases from V and 10 bases from J, with 21 bases between. The CDR3 sequence: CASSQTGGHWGSPLHF. Here the CDR3 DNA reads TGTGCCAGCAGCCAAACCGGGGGCCATTGGGGGTCACCCCTCCACTTT.

The chain carries TRBV20-1 and TRBJ2-3; 9 nucleotides align to TRBD2. CDR3 length equals 16 residues. Germline CDR1 and CDR2: DFQATT and SNEGSKA (reference sequence). V shed 4 bases and J 2 bases; nucleotides not matched to a gene: 10. CDR3 sequence (DNA): TGCAGTGCTATACTGACTCTAGCGGGACCCACAGATACGCAGTATTTT. Protein sequence: CSAILTLAGPTDTQYF.

CDR3 bases: TGTGCCAGCAGAAGTCCCGGGACAGTACAAGAGACCCAGTACTTC. Protein product: CASRSPGTVQETQYF. The V and J genes are TRBV6-1 and TRBJ2-5; 7 bases agree with TRBD1. Germline V gene lookup returns CDR1 MNHNS and CDR2 SASEGT. The CDR3 covers 15 residues. V trimming: 6 bases; J trimming: 2 bases; junction bases outside the gene matches: 9.

The chain recombines TRBV7-2 with TRBJ1-1; D gene ambiguous. Germline V gene sequence: CDR1 SGHTA, CDR2 FQGNSA. The CDR3 covers 13 residues. The V and J ends lost 0 bases and 11 bases respectively, with 13 bases between them. The CDR3 region is CASSLAYGSRAFF. The DNA of the CDR3 is TGTGCCAGCAGCTTAGCGTACGGGTCACGGGCTTTCTTT.

The chain recombines TRBV27 with TRBJ2-5; no firm D call. Between the trimmed V and J ends, which lost 6 bases and 2 bases, there was a span of 16 bases. Germline values: CDR1 MNHEY, CDR2 SMNVEV (reference sequence). The CDR3 spans 15 residues. The DNA of the CDR3 is TGTGCCAGCAGCCGAAACGTGGCCCGACAAGAGACCCAGTACTTC. Translating gives CASSRNVARQETQYF.

The J gene is TRBJ2-1, the V gene TRBV10-3, with TRBD2 identical over 8 bases. The germline CDR1 and CDR2 sequences are ENHRY and SYGVKD. The junction had 1 base not matched to a gene; V was cut back by 7 bases and J by 8 bases. The CDR3 contains 11 residues. CDR3 region: CAIKLADEQFF. The CDR3 nucleotides read TGTGCCATCAAACTAGCGGATGAGCAGTTCTTC.

This clonotype was detected a few times. The CDR3 DNA reads as TGTGCCAGCAGCGCCGACCATCGGTTCACAGATACGCAGTATTTT. Its translation is CASSADHRFTDTQYF. The V gene is TRBV9, the J gene TRBJ2-3; D unclear. This CDR3 is 15 amino acids long. From germline, CDR1 is SGDLS and CDR2 YYNGEE. The V gene lost 3 bases and the J gene lost 2 bases, with 13 bases spanning the gap. Full variable domain (outside the CDR3, taken from reference TRBV9 and TRBJ2-3): DSGVTQTPKHLITATGQRVTLRCSPRSGDLSVYWYQQSLDQGLQFLIQYYNGEERAKGNILERFSAQQFPDLHSELNLSSLELGDSALYFCASSADHRFTDTQYFGPGTRLTVL.

The table lists this clonotype with many counts. The chain uses TRBV6-2 or TRBV6-3 and TRBJ2-7; TRBD2 aligns across 7 bases. CDR3 size: 13 residues. J was trimmed by 7 bases and V by 7 bases; bases with no gene match: 10. Germline CDR1 is MNHEY and CDR2 is SVGEGT. The DNA for the CDR3 is TGTGCCAGCACCCTTGAAGCGGGATTTGAGCAGTACTTC. Translated: CASTLEAGFEQYF.

This clonotype was seen more than once but under ten times. This chain connects TRBV4-2 to TRBJ2-1; D may correspond to TRBD1 or TRBD2 (5 bases each). With 0 bases removed from V and 2 bases from J, the gap between germline ends came to 14 bases. This CDR3 has 17 residues. Germline values: CDR1 LGHNA, CDR2 YNFKEQ. CDR3 in amino acids: CASSQDLGGEAYNEQFF. In DNA, the CDR3 is TGTGCCAGCAGCCAAGATCTTGGGGGAGAGGCCTACAATGAGCAGTTCTTC.

This clonotype has more than one count but fewer than ten. The J gene is TRBJ2-1, the V gene TRBV11-2, with D perhaps TRBD1 or TRBD2 (6 bases each). Trimming pared 2 bases from V and 4 bases from J, leaving 12 bases between. Germline lookup yields CDR1 SGHAT and CDR2 FQNNGV. The CDR3 has 15 residues. DNA of the CDR3: TGTGCCAGCAGCTTATACCCGGGGGCTTACAATGAGCAGTTCTTC. Protein: CASSLYPGAYNEQFF.

This clonotype turned up a few times. The V call is TRBV14, the J call TRBJ2-1; tentative D call: TRBD2 (6 bases). Germline CDR1 reads SGHDN; CDR2 reads FVKESK. The CDR3 is 13 amino acids. Trimming removed 5 bases from V and 12 bases from J, with 17 bases in between. As DNA, the CDR3 is TGTGCCAGCAGCAGGATCCCGGGGGTTGGGCAGTTCTTC. It encodes CASSRIPGVGQFF.

The J gene is TRBJ2-3, the V gene TRBV7-9, with D perhaps matching TRBD2 (7 bases). The V and J ends lost 5 bases and 4 bases respectively, with 13 bases between them. This CDR3 is built from 14 residues. Germline CDR1 and CDR2: SEHNR and FQNEAQ (reference sequence). The CDR3 DNA follows: TGTGCCAGCAGCACAACAGGGAGGGCAGATACGCAGTATTTT. It is translated as CASSTTGRADTQYF.

About this clonotype itself: As the CDR3 is not closed by the conserved phenylalanine or tryptophan, this likely results from a read error. This chain uses TRBV29-1 with TRBJ2-1; D is unclear. CDR1 is SQVTM, CDR2 ANQGSEA, per germline. V was pared by 0 bases and J by 4 bases, with 13 bases between. The CDR3 is 15 amino acids. DNA for the CDR3: TGCAGCGTTGAAGATCAGGCAGGATTATACAATGAGCAGTTCTTG. Amino acids: CSVEDQAGLYNEQFL.

CDR3 DNA sequence: TGTGCCAGCAGCCCTCCATTACATACACTTAATGAGCAGTTCTTC. Translated, it gives CASSPPLHTLNEQFF. The rearrangement joins TRBV3-1 to TRBJ2-1; D is undetermined. This CDR3 is 15 amino acids long. Germline-derived CDR1 and CDR2 are LGHDT and YNNKEL (reference sequence). V was clipped by 4 bases and J by 7 bases, with 17 bases between them.

This clonotype was counted only a few times. The V gene is TRBV24-1, the J gene TRBJ2-5; 9 nucleotides match TRBD1. CDR1 and CDR2 (germline): KGHDR, SFDVKD. The CDR3 spans 15 residues. Trimming at V came to 7 bases and at J to 1 base, leaving 6 bases not matched to a gene. The CDR3 reads CATRARTGVQETQYF. The CDR3 DNA reads as TGTGCCACCAGAGCAAGGACAGGGGTCCAAGAGACCCAGTACTTC.

The gene calls are TRBV29-1 and TRBJ1-5; unclear D gene. V was pared by 0 bases and J by 0 bases, with 3 bases between. CDR1 is SQVTM and CDR2 is ANQGSEA in the germline V gene. There are 13 residues in the CDR3. As DNA, the CDR3 is TGCAGCGTTGAAGAAAATAGCAATCAGCCCCAGCATTTT. It codes for CSVEENSNQPQHF.

This sequence joins TRBV7-9 and TRBJ1-5; 10 bases agree with TRBD1. Germline V gene data show CDR1 as SEHNR and CDR2 as FQNEAQ (reference sequence). The CDR3 covers 15 residues. Germline trimming cut 4 bases from V and 2 bases from J; bases unmatched to any gene: 2. The CDR3 spells CASSWDRGGNQPQHF. In nucleotides, the CDR3 is TGTGCCAGCAGCTGGGACAGGGGAGGCAATCAGCCCCAGCATTTT.

This clonotype was found a few times. As DNA, the CDR3 is TGTGCCTGGAGTTCGGTCGGGAGGGCCAAAGATACGCAGTATTTT. The encoded protein is CAWSSVGRAKDTQYF. The V and J genes are TRBV30 and TRBJ2-3; 8 bases map to TRBD2. The CDR3 length is 15 residues. With 2 bases clipped from V and 5 bases from J, the junction kept 9 bases outside the gene matches. Germline assignment: CDR1 GTSNPN and CDR2 SVGIG (reference sequence).

This chain uses TRBV7-2 with TRBJ2-7; D possibly uses TRBD1 or TRBD2 (5 bases each). Germline assignment: CDR1 SGHTA and CDR2 FQGNSA. V was clipped by 6 bases and J by 2 bases, with 20 bases between them. This CDR3 spans 16 amino acids. The CDR3 here is CASRPTPGTGTYEQYF. The DNA of the CDR3 is TGTGCCAGCAGGCCTACCCCCGGGACCGGGACCTACGAGCAGTACTTC.

The chain is built from TRBV2 and TRBJ2-5; D is tentatively TRBD1 or TRBD2 (5 bases each). V was trimmed by 3 bases and J by 1 base, leaving 9 bases between them. The CDR3 length is 14 residues. Germline-derived CDR1 and CDR2 are SNHLY and FYNNEI. The CDR3 protein is CASSDWGSQETQYF. The CDR3 DNA is TGTGCCAGCAGTGATTGGGGGTCCCAAGAGACCCAGTACTTC. Based on the CDR3 plus reference TRBV2 and TRBJ2-5, the full variable domain is EPEVTQTPSHQVTQMGQEVILRCVPISNHLYFYWYRQILGQKVEFLVSFYNNEISEKSEIFDDQFSVERPDGSNFTLKIRSTKLEDSAMYFCASSDWGSQETQYFGPGTRLLVL.